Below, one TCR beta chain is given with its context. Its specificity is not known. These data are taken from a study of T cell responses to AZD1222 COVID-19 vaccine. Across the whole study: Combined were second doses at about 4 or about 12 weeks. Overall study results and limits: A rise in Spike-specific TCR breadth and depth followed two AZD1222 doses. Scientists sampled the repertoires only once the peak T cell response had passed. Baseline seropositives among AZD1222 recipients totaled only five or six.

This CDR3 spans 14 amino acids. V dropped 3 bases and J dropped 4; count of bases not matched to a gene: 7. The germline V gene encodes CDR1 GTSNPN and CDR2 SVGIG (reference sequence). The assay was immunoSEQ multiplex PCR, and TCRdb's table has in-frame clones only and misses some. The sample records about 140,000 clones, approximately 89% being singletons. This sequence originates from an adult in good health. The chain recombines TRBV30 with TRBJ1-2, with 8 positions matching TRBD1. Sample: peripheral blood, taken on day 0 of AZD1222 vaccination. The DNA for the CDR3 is TGTGCCTGGAGGGACAGGGTGAGGCTCTATGGCTACACCTTC. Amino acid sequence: CAWRDRVRLYGYTF.